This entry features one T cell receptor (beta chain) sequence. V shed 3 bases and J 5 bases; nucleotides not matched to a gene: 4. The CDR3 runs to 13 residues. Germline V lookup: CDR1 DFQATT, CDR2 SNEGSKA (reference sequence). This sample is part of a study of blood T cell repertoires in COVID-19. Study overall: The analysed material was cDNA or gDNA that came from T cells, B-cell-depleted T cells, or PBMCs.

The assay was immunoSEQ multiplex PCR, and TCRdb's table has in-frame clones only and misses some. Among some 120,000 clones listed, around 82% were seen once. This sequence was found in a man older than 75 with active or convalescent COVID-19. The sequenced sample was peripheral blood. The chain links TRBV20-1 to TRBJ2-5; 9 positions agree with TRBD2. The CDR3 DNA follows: TGCAGTGCTAGTAACAGCGGGGGGGAGACCCAGTACTTC. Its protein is CSASNSGGETQYF.